The source of this TCR beta chain is a study of shared clonotypes between healthy human individuals. Sequenced by immunoSEQ multiplex PCR; TCRdb stores in-frame clones only, minus some. The table has some 980,000 clones, roughly 72% seen once. Sequences were obtained from memory CD4+ T cells sorted from blood. The subset denotes: CD45RA-negative fraction. This receptor was identified in a man between 18 and 29 years old in good health.

The CDR3 sequence: CASSSSNAAPLHF. The CDR3 region has the DNA TGTGCCAGCAGTTCCTCCAACGCGGCACCCCTCCACTTT. The chain employs TRBV6-5 and TRBJ1-6; D remains unclear. The CDR3 is made up of 13 amino acids. V was cut by 4 bases and J by 11 bases, with 12 bases left in between. Germline V lookup: CDR1 MNHEY, CDR2 SVGAGI.